The entry below gives a single TCR beta chain sequence along with its context. This clone was seen a handful of times. The target of this receptor is not known. No qualities accompany the bases; no much larger clone lies one base away. Library construction relied on the immunoSEQ multiplex PCR assay. The authors' pipeline ran thus. To diagnose cytomegalovirus status from the catalog of TCR beta chain sequences, a statistical classification framework was built. TCRdb took over this immuneACCESS table, retaining in-frame rearrangements with V and J assigned. Such tables are incomplete; in checked studies, under half of the missing clones stem from an unresolved V gene, and the remainder is unexplained. V and J calls and clone size are copied from that table; D and trimming were computed from the DNA. This sample is represented by around 130,000 clones; 85% to 90% of them were singletons. The ten biggest clones cover roughly 1.4% of the sample.

The CDR3 goes from the cysteine to the phenylalanine over 15 residues. Only the CDR3 DNA is retained, 45 bases long and in frame from the first base. V lost 1 base and J lost 1 base, and the count of bases not matched to a germline gene is 4. From a lookup of the germline V gene, CDR1 and CDR2 are LGHNA and YSLEER. These data originate in a study of cytomegalovirus exposure and HLA in healthy donors (dated by TCRdb to 2017 to 2019). With regard to the full study: According to a later analysis, the approximately 130 validation repertoires were produced on the same platform as the 666 repertoires of the first cohort. To predict cytomegalovirus infection status, the study combined high-throughput TCR immunosequencing, statistical association of individual TCRs with disease status, and machine learning. The study was designed to test whether signatures of past pathogen exposure could be identified by cataloging public T cell receptors. A separate validation cohort of about 110 different subjects was used in addition to the approximately 640-subject first cohort.

The donors belonged to the validation cohort of around 120 subjects, which was separate from the approximately 680-subject first cohort. Beyond this particular receptor, the publication reports: The study listed 170 or so TCR beta chains as associated with cytomegalovirus. A few of the identified cytomegalovirus-associated TCR beta chains were confirmed in vitro to be specific for cytomegalovirus antigens. According to the authors, the approach could potentially be generalized to other disease states and immunological phenotypes. Cytomegalovirus status was reported to be diagnosed by the classifier with high specificity and sensitivity in both the original and validation cohorts. A later analysis had no HLA typing for the validation cohort, so co-occurrence there was scored across all 110 or so repertoires. Most TCR sequences were seen in very few donors, while some public TCRs were found in many individuals. Subsequent analysis determined that TCRs grouped into clusters in the first cohort also showed a tendency toward co-occurrence across the approximately 110 validation repertoires, and approximately 94% of cluster scores exceeded 0.

Sequenced: PBMCs. The sequence links TRBV4-3 to TRBJ2-7, with 7 bases matching TRBD2. The source is a man younger than 40 in good health and CMV-seronegative. The CDR3 loop reads CASSQVLAESYEQYF. The DNA is as follows: TGCGCCAGCAGCCAAGTGCTAGCGGAATCCTACGAGCAGTACTTC.